The 17 T cell receptor beta chains below were found in one sample sequenced in a study of T cells after yellow fever vaccination. TCRdb reprocessed the 5' RACE reads with MiXCR, giving one entry per CDR3 protein. Of 450,000 to 550,000 distinct CDR3 sequences listed, under 25% are singletons. This specimen consisted of PBMCs, obtained 15 days after the yellow fever booster vaccination. These receptor sequences come from a man between 25 and 39 years old who received the YFV17D yellow fever vaccine.

The chain joins TRBV7-6 to TRBJ2-7; 9 nucleotides agree with TRBD1. Looked up from germline, CDR1 is SGHVS and CDR2 is FNYEAQ. J lost 6 bases, V lost 5 bases, and 11 bases had no gene match. The CDR3 has 15 amino acids. CDR3: CASSASGTGKIEQYF. As DNA, the CDR3 is TGTGCCAGCAGCGCCTCCGGGACAGGGAAGATCGAGCAGTACTTC.

The DNA for the CDR3 is TGCGCCAGCAGTGGGCTAGACTCCTACAATGAGCAGTTCTTC. Its translation: CASSGLDSYNEQFF. The chain couples TRBV5-1 to TRBJ2-1; D uncertain. In germline, CDR1 is SGHRS, CDR2 YFSETQ. The CDR3 is 14 residues long. V lost 5 bases to trimming and J lost 0 bases, with 9 bases between them.

The J gene is TRBJ2-1, the V gene TRBV27; TRBD1 matches 7 bases. Germline lookup yields CDR1 MNHEY and CDR2 SMNVEV (reference sequence). The CDR3 loop spans 13 amino acids. Losses at the gene ends were 0 bases for V and 12 bases for J; bases not matched to a gene: 5. The CDR3 spells CASSLSGWTGQFF. In DNA form, the CDR3 reads TGTGCCAGCAGTTTATCGGGCTGGACAGGGCAGTTCTTC.

This clonotype turned up a few times. J is TRBJ2-1 and V is TRBV15; tentatively, D is TRBD1 or TRBD2 (5 bases each). The CDR3 has 14 amino acids. The germline V gene has CDR1 LNHNV and CDR2 YYDKDF (reference sequence). With 0 bases removed from V and 9 bases from J, the gap between germline ends came to 12 bases. CDR3 region: CATSRDLGAGEQFF. The CDR3 DNA follows: TGTGCCACCAGCAGAGATCTAGGGGCGGGTGAGCAGTTCTTC.

The rearrangement links TRBV6-2 or TRBV6-3 to TRBJ2-7; D is ambiguous. The V gene's germline CDR1 is MNHEY and CDR2 SVGEGT. This CDR3 is 14 amino acids long. Trimming pared 2 bases from V and 4 bases from J, leaving 12 bases between. The CDR3 reads CASSYVSGPYEQYF. For the CDR3, the DNA is TGTGCCAGCAGTTACGTCTCAGGACCATACGAGCAGTACTTC.

This clonotype was observed a handful of times. The chain combines TRBV6-1 with TRBJ2-2; TRBD2 agrees at 9 bases. V lost 6 bases and J lost 5; bases outside the gene matches: 7. The CDR3 extends over 15 amino acids. Germline loops: CDR1 MNHNS, CDR2 SASEGT. In DNA form, the CDR3 reads TGTGCCAGCAGACCGACTAGCGGTACTACCGGGGAGCTGTTTTTT. This sequence encodes CASRPTSGTTGELFF.

This clonotype has only a few counts. The V call is TRBV29-1, the J call TRBJ2-3, with D possibly TRBD1 on 5 matching bases. Trimming left V 5 bases short and J 8 bases short, with 17 bases between. CDR1 is SQVTM, CDR2 ANQGSEA, per germline. The CDR3 is made up of 13 amino acids. The CDR3 nucleotides are TGCAGCGTTACGACAGCACGTAGGGTTACGCAGTATTTT. This gives the protein CSVTTARRVTQYF.

This chain links TRBV6-2 or TRBV6-3 with TRBJ2-7; 8 positions agree with TRBD2. The V and J ends lost 7 bases and 2 bases, in that order; junction bases with no gene match: 7. The CDR3 runs to 14 residues. Germline V CDR1 and CDR2: MNHEY, SVGEGT. CDR3 amino acids: CASNPGLVPYEQYF. CDR3 coding DNA: TGTGCCAGCAATCCGGGACTAGTCCCCTACGAGCAGTACTTC.

The chain joins TRBV18 to TRBJ2-5, with D hard to call. V was trimmed by 3 bases and J by 3 bases, leaving 5 bases between them. There are 12 residues in the CDR3. Per the germline V gene, CDR1 is KGHSH and CDR2 is LQKENI. CDR3 bases: TGTGCCAGCTCACCTTTTGAAGAGACCCAGTACTTC. It yields the protein CASSPFEETQYF.

The J gene is TRBJ2-2, the V gene TRBV6-1, with unresolved D. Germline V gives CDR1 MNHNS, CDR2 SASEGT. The CDR3 totals 16 residues. With 2 bases removed from V and 1 base from J, the gap between germline ends came to 11 bases. CDR3 in amino acids: CASSEMAGQNTGELFF. Written as DNA, the CDR3 is TGTGCCAGCAGTGAAATGGCAGGCCAGAACACCGGGGAGCTGTTTTTT.

This clonotype was seen more than once but under ten times. The genes are TRBV11-3 and TRBJ2-3; no definite D call. The CDR3 extends over 14 amino acids. The ends were cut back, 1 base at V and 2 bases at J, with 7 bases in the middle. In germline, CDR1 is SGHNT, CDR2 YENEEA. The CDR3 coding sequence is TGTGCCAGCAGCTTAGGCGAAATCACAGATACGCAGTATTTT. Amino acid sequence: CASSLGEITDTQYF.

This clonotype appeared a few times. The chain combines TRBV5-4 with TRBJ2-1; D is possibly TRBD2 (5 bases). Looked up from germline, CDR1 is SGHNT and CDR2 is YYREEE (reference sequence). The CDR3 has 14 residues. V lost 4 bases and J lost 8, with 16 bases in between. The CDR3 spells CASSLPGSIDEQFF. The CDR3 region has the DNA TGTGCCAGCAGCCTACCGGGGTCTATTGATGAGCAGTTCTTC.

This clonotype was observed a few times. V and J are TRBV5-4 and TRBJ2-7; 8 bases are a match to TRBD1. The germline V gene has CDR1 SGHNT and CDR2 YYREEE (reference sequence). This CDR3 is 14 amino acids long. With 1 base clipped from V and 5 bases from J, the junction kept 5 bases outside the gene matches. The CDR3 nucleotides are TGTGCCAGCAGCTTGAGACAGGGGTCCCACGAGCAGTACTTC. This sequence encodes CASSLRQGSHEQYF.

This clonotype showed up just a few times. This chain links TRBV18 with TRBJ1-1; 9 bases line up with TRBD1. The CDR3 is 14 amino acids. Germline-derived CDR1 and CDR2 are KGHSH and LQKENI. The ends lost 8 bases at V and 5 bases at J; junction bases unmatched: 9. CDR3 sequence (DNA): TGTGCCAGCACCCAACAGGGGGCTGAAACTGAAGCTTTCTTT. It codes for CASTQQGAETEAFF.

There are a few counts of this clonotype. The chain is built from TRBV5-5 and TRBJ2-7; 8 nucleotides align to TRBD2. This CDR3 contains 14 residues. Germline assignment: CDR1 SGHKS and CDR2 YYEKEE (reference sequence). V lost 5 bases, J lost 0 bases, and 4 bases stayed unmatched. The CDR3 DNA reads as TGTGCCAGCAGTCCCGGGACTAGCTCCTACGAGCAGTACTTC. Amino acid sequence: CASSPGTSSYEQYF. Complete variable domain (other parts from reference TRBV5-5 and TRBJ2-7): DAGVTQSPTHLIKTRGQQVTLRCSPISGHKSVSWYQQVLGQGPQFIFQYYEKEERGRGNFPDRFSARQFPNYSSELNVNALLLGDSALYLCASSPGTSSYEQYFGPGTRLTVT.

The rearrangement joins TRBV28 to TRBJ2-3, with D possibly TRBD2 on 5 matching bases. Germline V gene sequence: CDR1 MDHEN, CDR2 SYDVKM. Trimming took off 11 bases at V and 1 base at J, with 19 bases between the two ends. The length of the CDR3 is 15 residues. The CDR3 loop reads CALSRGGSGTDTQYF. In DNA form, the CDR3 reads TGTGCCCTCTCACGGGGTGGTAGCGGCACAGATACGCAGTATTTT.

This clonotype occurred a few times. The chain is built from TRBV20-1 and TRBJ1-4; possible D gene TRBD1, 5 bases. Trimming cost V 2 bases and J 3 bases, with 13 bases left between them. The CDR3 covers 15 residues. CDR1 is DFQATT, CDR2 SNEGSKA, per germline (reference sequence). The CDR3 DNA reads as TGCAGTGCTAGACGGGGGACGGTTGCTAATGAAAAACTGTTTTTT. It translates to CSARRGTVANEKLFF.